This is a list of T cell receptor beta chains from one sample in a study of cytomegalovirus exposure and HLA in healthy donors. Profiling relied on immunoSEQ multiplex PCR, and the TCRdb table lists in-frame clones only, not all of them. The sample table sets out roughly 76,000 clones. The sample consisted of PBMCs. The receptors come from a female donor in good health and CMV-seropositive. Both conserved end residues are part of each CDR3. Fields, in order: V gene, D gene, J gene, clone size, CDR3 DNA, CDR3 protein. A D gene is named only where the DNA matches it firmly. Not every row has a clone size; where given, it reads once, few, many or a size class.

V gene: TRBV9; D gene: TRBD1; J gene: TRBJ2-5; clone size: NA; CDR3 DNA: TGTGCCAGCAGCGTAGAAGGACAGGGCCGGAAAGAGACCCAGTACTTC; CDR3 protein: CASSVEGQGRKETQYF
V gene: TRBV4-1; D gene: NA; J gene: TRBJ1-4; clone size: NA; CDR3 DNA: TGCGCCAGCTCCCTGGGGCAGGTGCTTAATGAAAAACTGTTTTTT; CDR3 protein: CASSLGQVLNEKLFF
V gene: TRBV18; D gene: NA; J gene: TRBJ2-7; clone size: NA; CDR3 DNA: TGTGCCAGCTCACCGACGGAGCAGACCTACGAGCAGTACTTC; CDR3 protein: CASSPTEQTYEQYF
V gene: TRBV2; D gene: NA; J gene: TRBJ1-1; clone size: NA; CDR3 DNA: TGTGCCAGCAGTGAGGGTTCCGCGGGGATAGCTTTCTTT; CDR3 protein: CASSEGSAGIAFF
V gene: TRBV27; D gene: NA; J gene: TRBJ1-4; clone size: NA; CDR3 DNA: TGTGCCAGCAGTATGAGAGGGGAGGGAGAGGAAGAAAAACTGTTTTTT; CDR3 protein: CASSMRGEGEEEKLFF
V gene: TRBV4-1; D gene: NA; J gene: TRBJ2-1; clone size: NA; CDR3 DNA: TGCGCCAGCAGCCAAGATTGGTGGGCAGGGGAACCGTACAATGAGCAGTTCTTC; CDR3 protein: CASSQDWWAGEPYNEQFF
V gene: TRBV4-3; D gene: NA; J gene: TRBJ2-3; clone size: NA; CDR3 DNA: TGCGCCAGCAGCACATCCGGGAACTCCGGAGATACGCAGTATTTT; CDR3 protein: CASSTSGNSGDTQYF
V gene: TRBV7-9; D gene: NA; J gene: TRBJ2-7; clone size: NA; CDR3 DNA: TGTGCCAGCAGCCTAGATAGCTCCTACGAGCAGTACTTC; CDR3 protein: CASSLDSSYEQYF
V gene: TRBV4-3; D gene: NA; J gene: TRBJ2-1; clone size: NA; CDR3 DNA: TGCGCCAGCAGCCAAGACAGTTACAAAACTGAGCAGTTCTTC; CDR3 protein: CASSQDSYKTEQFF
V gene: TRBV5-1; D gene: TRBD1; J gene: TRBJ2-7; clone size: NA; CDR3 DNA: TGCGCCAGCCGGACAGGAGATAATTACGAGCAGTACTTC; CDR3 protein: CASRTGDNYEQYF
V gene: TRBV19; D gene: TRBD2; J gene: TRBJ2-1; clone size: NA; CDR3 DNA: TGTGCCAGTACCAGGACTAGCGGAGCACACAATGAGCAGTTCTTC; CDR3 protein: CASTRTSGAHNEQFF
V gene: TRBV11-2; D gene: NA; J gene: TRBJ1-2; clone size: NA; CDR3 DNA: TGTGCCAGCAGCTCGGGCATTCGGGGTTCGGCTAACTATGGCTACACCTTC; CDR3 protein: CASSSGIRGSANYGYTF
V gene: TRBV29-1; D gene: NA; J gene: TRBJ2-7; clone size: NA; CDR3 DNA: TGCAGCGTTGAGGATCGCGACAACGCCTACGAGCAGTACTTC; CDR3 protein: CSVEDRDNAYEQYF
V gene: TRBV14; D gene: NA; J gene: TRBJ2-5; clone size: NA; CDR3 DNA: TGTGCCAGCAGCCAAGTCCAGGGGCCGCAAGAGACCCAGTACTTC; CDR3 protein: CASSQVQGPQETQYF
V gene: TRBV10-3; D gene: TRBD1; J gene: TRBJ2-2; clone size: NA; CDR3 DNA: TGTGCCATCAGTCTCGGGACAGCGAACACCGGGGAGCTGTTTTTT; CDR3 protein: CAISLGTANTGELFF
V gene: TRBV5-6; D gene: TRBD1; J gene: TRBJ1-2; clone size: medium-sized; CDR3 DNA: TGTGCCAGCAGCCCCGGACAGGGTAGCTATGGCTACACCTTC; CDR3 protein: CASSPGQGSYGYTF
V gene: TRBV7-9; D gene: NA; J gene: TRBJ2-7; clone size: NA; CDR3 DNA: TGTGCCAGCAGCCCAGCGAACCGGGCCTACGAGCAGTACTTC; CDR3 protein: CASSPANRAYEQYF
V gene: TRBV7-3; D gene: NA; J gene: TRBJ1-1; clone size: NA; CDR3 DNA: TGTGCCAGCAGCTTAATACAGGGTGCTGAAGCTTTCTTT; CDR3 protein: CASSLIQGAEAFF
V gene: TRBV7-9; D gene: NA; J gene: TRBJ2-5; clone size: NA; CDR3 DNA: TGTGCCAGCAGCTTATCGGTCCGAGGGACCCAGTACTTC; CDR3 protein: CASSLSVRGTQYF
V gene: TRBV19; D gene: NA; J gene: TRBJ1-1; clone size: NA; CDR3 DNA: TGTGCCAGTACCCCACTCAGGGCGAACACTGAAGCTTTCTTT; CDR3 protein: CASTPLRANTEAFF
V gene: TRBV7-8; D gene: TRBD1; J gene: TRBJ1-2; clone size: NA; CDR3 DNA: TGTGCCAGCAGTCGCACAGGGGGAAACTATGGCTACACCTTC; CDR3 protein: CASSRTGGNYGYTF
V gene: TRBV20-1; D gene: NA; J gene: TRBJ1-4; clone size: NA; CDR3 DNA: TGCAGTGCTAAGCGTAGTGAAAAACTGTTTTTT; CDR3 protein: CSAKRSEKLFF
V gene: TRBV7-3; D gene: NA; J gene: TRBJ1-1; clone size: NA; CDR3 DNA: TGTGCCAGCAGCTTATGGGGGGTGGGAAAGAACACTGAAGCTTTCTTT; CDR3 protein: CASSLWGVGKNTEAFF
V gene: TRBV30; D gene: NA; J gene: TRBJ2-5; clone size: NA; CDR3 DNA: TGTGCCTGGAGTGTAACGGGGGAGCAGTACTTC; CDR3 protein: CAWSVTGEQYF
V gene: TRBV6-4; D gene: NA; J gene: TRBJ1-5; clone size: NA; CDR3 DNA: TGTGCCAGCAGTAGGGACAACAATCAGCCCCAGCATTTT; CDR3 protein: CASSRDNNQPQHF
V gene: TRBV4-1; D gene: NA; J gene: TRBJ2-2; clone size: NA; CDR3 DNA: TGCGCCAGCAGCCAAGTGGATGGGGGGGGCCCCACCGGGGAGCTGTTTTTT; CDR3 protein: CASSQVDGGGPTGELFF
V gene: TRBV9; D gene: TRBD2; J gene: TRBJ2-1; clone size: NA; CDR3 DNA: TGTGCCAGCAGCGTAGGCGCGGGAGGGTCCAATGAGCAGTTCTTC; CDR3 protein: CASSVGAGGSNEQFF
V gene: TRBV28; D gene: NA; J gene: TRBJ2-7; clone size: NA; CDR3 DNA: TGTGCCAGCAGTTCGCAGCGCGGCGAGCAGTACTTC; CDR3 protein: CASSSQRGEQYF
V gene: TRBV28; D gene: TRBD2; J gene: TRBJ2-5; clone size: NA; CDR3 DNA: TGTGCCACCGGAATCCTAGCGGAGACACAAGAGACCCAGTACTTC; CDR3 protein: CATGILAETQETQYF